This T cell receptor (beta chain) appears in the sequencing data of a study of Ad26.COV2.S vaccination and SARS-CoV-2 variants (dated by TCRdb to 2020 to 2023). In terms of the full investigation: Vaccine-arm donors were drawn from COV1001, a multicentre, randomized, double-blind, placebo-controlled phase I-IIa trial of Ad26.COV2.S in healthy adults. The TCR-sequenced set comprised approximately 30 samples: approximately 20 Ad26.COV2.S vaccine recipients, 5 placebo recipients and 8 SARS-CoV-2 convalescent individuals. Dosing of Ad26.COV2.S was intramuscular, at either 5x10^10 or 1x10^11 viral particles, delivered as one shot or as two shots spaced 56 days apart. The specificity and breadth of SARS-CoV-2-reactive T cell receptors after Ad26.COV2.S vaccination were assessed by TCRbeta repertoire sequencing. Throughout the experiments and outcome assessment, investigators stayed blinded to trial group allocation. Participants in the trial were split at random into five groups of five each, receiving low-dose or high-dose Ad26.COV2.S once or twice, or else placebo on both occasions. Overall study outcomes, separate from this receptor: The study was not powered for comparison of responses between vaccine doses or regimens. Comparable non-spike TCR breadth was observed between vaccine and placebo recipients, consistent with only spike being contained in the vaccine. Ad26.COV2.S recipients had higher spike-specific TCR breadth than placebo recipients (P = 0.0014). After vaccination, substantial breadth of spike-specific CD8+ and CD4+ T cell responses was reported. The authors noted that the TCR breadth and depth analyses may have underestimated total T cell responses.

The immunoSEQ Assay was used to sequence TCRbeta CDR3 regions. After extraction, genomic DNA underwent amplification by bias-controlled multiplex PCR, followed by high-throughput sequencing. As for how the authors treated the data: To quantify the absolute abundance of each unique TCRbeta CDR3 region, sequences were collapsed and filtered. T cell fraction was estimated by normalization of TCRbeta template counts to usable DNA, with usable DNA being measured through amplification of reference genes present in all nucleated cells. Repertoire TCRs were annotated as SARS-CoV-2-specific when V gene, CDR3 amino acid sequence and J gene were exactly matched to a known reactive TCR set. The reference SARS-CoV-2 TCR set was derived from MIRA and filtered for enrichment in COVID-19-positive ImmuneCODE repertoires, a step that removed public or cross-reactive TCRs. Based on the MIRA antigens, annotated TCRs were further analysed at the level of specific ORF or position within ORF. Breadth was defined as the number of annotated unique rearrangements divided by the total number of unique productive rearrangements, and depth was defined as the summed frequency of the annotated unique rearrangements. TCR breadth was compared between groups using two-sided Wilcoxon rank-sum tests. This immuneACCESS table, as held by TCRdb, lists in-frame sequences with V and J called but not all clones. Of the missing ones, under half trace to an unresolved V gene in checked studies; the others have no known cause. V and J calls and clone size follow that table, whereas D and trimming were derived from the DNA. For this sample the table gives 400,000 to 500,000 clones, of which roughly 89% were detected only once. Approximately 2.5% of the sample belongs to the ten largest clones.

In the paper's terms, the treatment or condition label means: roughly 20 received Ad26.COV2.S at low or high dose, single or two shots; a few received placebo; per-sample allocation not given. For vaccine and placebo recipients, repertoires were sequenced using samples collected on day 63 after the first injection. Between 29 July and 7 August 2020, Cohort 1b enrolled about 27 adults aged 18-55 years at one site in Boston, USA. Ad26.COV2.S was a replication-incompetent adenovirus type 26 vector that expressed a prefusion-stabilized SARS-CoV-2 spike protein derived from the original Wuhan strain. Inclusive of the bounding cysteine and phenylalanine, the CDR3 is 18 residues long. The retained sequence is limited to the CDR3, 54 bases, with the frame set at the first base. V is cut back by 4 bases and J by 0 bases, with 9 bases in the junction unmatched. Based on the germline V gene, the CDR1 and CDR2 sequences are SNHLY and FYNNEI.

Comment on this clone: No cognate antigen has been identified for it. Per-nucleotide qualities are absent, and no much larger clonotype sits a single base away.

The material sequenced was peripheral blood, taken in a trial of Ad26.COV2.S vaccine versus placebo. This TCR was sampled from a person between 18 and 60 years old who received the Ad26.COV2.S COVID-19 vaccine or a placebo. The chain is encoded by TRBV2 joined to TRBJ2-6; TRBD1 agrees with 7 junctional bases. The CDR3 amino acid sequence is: CASSVDRAAYSGANVLTF. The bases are TGTGCCAGCAGTGTAGACAGGGCCGCATACTCTGGGGCCAACGTCCTGACTTTC.